This paragraph reports one T cell receptor beta chain. The V gene lost 2 bases and the J gene lost 7 bases, with 20 bases spanning the gap. CDR1 is SGHAT and CDR2 is FQNNGV in the germline V gene. The CDR3 sequence is 17 residues long. This sample is part of a study of T cell responses to AZD1222 COVID-19 vaccine. Produced via immunoSEQ multiplex PCR; TCRdb's table is partial and in-frame only. The table has around 19,000 clones, under 90% seen once. This clonotype was sampled from an adult who received the AZD1222 COVID-19 vaccine. The source material was peripheral blood, sampled 28 days after the second AZD1222 dose. V gene TRBV11-2 combines with J gene TRBJ1-4, with D possibly TRBD1 on 6 matching bases. The CDR3 here is CASSLFLGGGLGEKLFF. For the CDR3, the DNA is TGTGCCAGCAGCTTATTCCTGGGCGGGGGCCTAGGTGAAAAACTGTTTTTT.